The 14 T cell receptor beta chains below were found in one sample sequenced in a study of PD-1 blockade in classical Hodgkin lymphoma. Relapses following autologous stem cell transplantation were seen in all patients, with brentuximab vedotin exposure varying. Here immunoSEQ multiplex PCR was the method, and the copy in TCRdb shows in-frame clones only, minus some. The sample shows tens of thousands of clones, just under 80% of them seen only once. The sequencing used peripheral blood mononuclear cells (PBMCs), collected before the second cycle of nivolumab. The receptors derive from a human donor with classical Hodgkin lymphoma.

The CDR3 nucleotides read TGTGCCAGCAGCTTTGGCGGGAGCGCAGATACGCAGTATTTT. This encodes CASSFGGSADTQYF. The chain carries TRBV7-9 and TRBJ2-3; 7 bases align to TRBD2. The CDR3 contains 14 residues. CDR1 SEHNR and CDR2 FQNEAQ come from the germline V gene (reference sequence). V lost 3 bases and J lost 4; bases outside the gene matches: 4.

As DNA, the CDR3 is TGTGCCAGCTCCCTAGGGGGACAGGCTGGAAACACCATATATTTT. Its translation: CASSLGGQAGNTIYF. The rearrangement links TRBV2 to TRBJ1-3, with 8 nucleotides matching TRBD1. The germline gives CDR1 SNHLY, CDR2 FYNNEI. V dropped 8 bases and J dropped 2; count of bases not matched to a gene: 8. The CDR3 spans 15 residues.

This chain links TRBV6-1 with TRBJ1-2; D gene ambiguous. Germline-derived CDR1 and CDR2 are MNHNS and SASEGT. Trimming removed 2 bases at V and 4 bases at J, with 8 bases between. The CDR3 sequence is 13 residues long. CDR3 protein: CASSELSGYGYTF. CDR3 DNA: TGTGCCAGCAGTGAACTCTCAGGCTATGGCTACACCTTC.

The J gene is TRBJ1-2, the V gene TRBV6-9; D might be TRBD1 (6 bases). The CDR3 spans 16 residues. CDR1 MNHGY and CDR2 SVAAGI come from the germline V gene. Trimming took off 6 bases at V and 8 bases at J, with 25 bases between the two ends. The DNA for the CDR3 is TGTGCCAGCAGCCAAGAGGACAGACCCTTGGGCGAAGGCTACACCTTC. Its protein is CASSQEDRPLGEGYTF.

V is TRBV6-1 and J is TRBJ1-2, with TRBD1 as a possible D gene (5 bases). This CDR3 has 13 residues. Germline V CDR1 and CDR2: MNHNS, SASEGT. The V end lost 7 bases, the J end lost 8 bases, and 17 bases lay between the germline ends. The CDR3 spells CASIIEGIGGYTF. CDR3 bases: TGTGCCAGCATCATAGAGGGGATTGGGGGCTACACCTTC.

This clone has a handful of counts. The chain employs TRBV2 and TRBJ1-3, with D possibly matching TRBD1 (6 bases). V was pared by 6 bases and J by 0 bases, with 12 bases between. Germline V gene lookup returns CDR1 SNHLY and CDR2 FYNNEI. The length of the CDR3 is 15 residues. In nucleotides, the CDR3 is TGTGCCAGCAGGGACCAGGGGCCCTCTGGAAACACCATATATTTT. Amino acids: CASRDQGPSGNTIYF.

This clone has a single count. The V call is TRBV5-1, the J call TRBJ1-2; 7 bases fit TRBD1. The V segment lost 0 bases and the J segment 6 bases; nucleotides outside the gene matches: 14. Germline V lookup: CDR1 SGHRS, CDR2 YFSETQ. CDR3 length equals 17 residues. The CDR3 sequence is CASSLAGFAGGLDGYTF. DNA for the CDR3: TGCGCCAGCAGCTTGGCCGGCTTTGCAGGGGGATTGGATGGCTACACCTTC. Supplemented by reference TRBV5-1 and TRBJ1-2, the full variable domain reads KAGVTQTPRYLIKTRGQQVTLSCSPISGHRSVSWYQQTPGQGLQFLFEYFSETQRNKGNFPGRFSGRQFSNSRSEMNVSTLELGDSALYLCASSLAGFAGGLDGYTFGSGTRLTVV.

This chain uses TRBV10-2 with TRBJ2-3; 11 positions agree with TRBD2. CDR1 and CDR2 (germline): WSHSY, SAAADI. With V trimmed by 8 bases and J by 2 bases, 9 bases remained unmatched. This CDR3 is built from 16 residues. Here the CDR3 DNA reads TGCGCCAGCCGCCCTAGCGGGAGGCCTTACACAGATACGCAGTATTTT. This encodes CASRPSGRPYTDTQYF.

V is TRBV5-4 and J is TRBJ1-2; 7 nucleotides match TRBD1. There are 15 residues in the CDR3. CDR1 is SGHNT and CDR2 is YYREEE in the germline V gene (reference sequence). Trimming at V came to 3 bases and at J to 8 bases, leaving 13 bases not matched to a gene. CDR3 nucleotides: TGTGCCAGCAGCTCCTCCCTGGGAGGGGGCTGGGGCTACACCTTC. Its protein product is CASSSSLGGGWGYTF.

The V gene is TRBV2, the J gene TRBJ2-1; D unclear. Germline V gene data show CDR1 as SNHLY and CDR2 as FYNNEI. The length of the CDR3 is 11 residues. Trimming stripped 6 bases from V and 5 bases from J, with 5 bases between. DNA of the CDR3: TGTGCCAGCAGCATCAACAATGAGCAGTTCTTC. Residues: CASSINNEQFF. The full variable domain, rest sourced from reference TRBV2 and TRBJ2-1, is EPEVTQTPSHQVTQMGQEVILRCVPISNHLYFYWYRQILGQKVEFLVSFYNNEISEKSEIFDDQFSVERPDGSNFTLKIRSTKLEDSAMYFCASSINNEQFFGPGTRLTVL.

The rearrangement links TRBV28 to TRBJ1-1; D gene unclear. The germline gives CDR1 MDHEN, CDR2 SYDVKM. V was clipped by 7 bases and J by 1 base, with 13 bases between them. The CDR3 sequence is 14 residues long. The CDR3 here is CASTPRWTNTEAFF. CDR3 bases: TGTGCCAGCACCCCAAGATGGACGAACACTGAAGCTTTCTTT.

This chain connects TRBV6-9 to TRBJ2-3; 8 bases align to TRBD1. Trimming at V came to 6 bases and at J to 3 bases, leaving 8 bases not matched to a gene. Germline V lookup: CDR1 MNHGY, CDR2 SVAAGI. This CDR3 has 15 residues. The CDR3 protein is CASSRGQPQTDTQYF. The CDR3 DNA reads TGTGCCAGCAGCAGGGGGCAACCTCAGACAGATACGCAGTATTTT.

This chain connects TRBV11-2 to TRBJ1-3; D call uncertain. The V end lost 4 bases, the J end lost 0 bases, and 10 bases lay between the germline ends. Germline V CDR1 and CDR2: SGHAT, FQNNGV. The CDR3 has 15 amino acids. The CDR3 protein is CASSSDGSSGNTIYF. The DNA of the CDR3 is TGTGCCAGCAGCTCCGACGGAAGCTCTGGAAACACCATATATTTT.

V usage is TRBV6-6 and J usage is TRBJ1-5; no definite D call. The germline CDR1 and CDR2 sequences are MNHNY and SVGAGI (reference sequence). The CDR3 consists of 13 residues. Trimming left V 4 bases short and J 3 bases short, with 7 bases between. Here the CDR3 reads CASSWLLNQPQHF. Written as DNA, the CDR3 is TGTGCCAGCAGTTGGCTCCTCAATCAGCCCCAGCATTTT.